The next 17 T cell receptor beta chains were all read from a single sample in a study of blood T cell repertoires in COVID-19. The table came from immunoSEQ multiplex PCR; TCRdb's copy has only in-frame clones and leaves some out. The data hold approximately 200,000 clones, with around four fifths observed a single time. Sequenced sample: peripheral blood. Source of these receptors: a woman aged 55-69 years who had recovered from COVID-19.

The chain combines TRBV11-2 with TRBJ1-5; 7 bases are shared with TRBD1. The CDR3 contains 17 residues. V shed 5 bases, J shed 5 bases, and the junction held 15 bases outside the gene matches. CDR1 and CDR2 (germline): SGHAT, FQNNGV. CDR3 region: CASSHNQTGKPDQPQHF. Written as DNA, the CDR3 is TGTGCCAGCAGCCATAACCAGACAGGGAAGCCGGATCAGCCCCAGCATTTT.

The chain couples TRBV6-2 or TRBV6-3 to TRBJ2-7; D is possibly TRBD1 (5 bases). V lost 0 bases and J 3 bases, leaving 9 bases between the germline ends. The CDR3 has 14 residues. In germline, CDR1 is MNHEY, CDR2 SVGEGT. DNA for the CDR3: TGTGCCAGCAGTTACTCGACAGTAAGCTACGAGCAGTACTTC. Its translation is CASSYSTVSYEQYF.

The CDR3 is CASSYTSDTEAFF. CDR3 in DNA: TGTGCCAGCAGTTATACTAGCGACACTGAAGCTTTCTTT. V gene TRBV6-6 combines with J gene TRBJ1-1; D gene unclear. The CDR3 consists of 13 residues. CDR1 is MNHNY and CDR2 is SVGAGI in the germline V gene (reference sequence). Trimming removed 3 bases at V and 3 bases at J, with 8 bases between.

The CDR3 DNA is TGTGCCAGCAGCTTCGGGACAGGGATAGATACGCAGTATTTT. Amino acid sequence: CASSFGTGIDTQYF. The genes are TRBV7-2 and TRBJ2-3; 9 nucleotides line up with TRBD1. This CDR3 has 14 amino acids. In germline, CDR1 is SGHTA, CDR2 FQGNSA. The V gene end was trimmed by 3 bases and the J gene end by 5 bases; junction bases not matched to a gene: 3.

This chain connects TRBV2 to TRBJ2-1, with TRBD1 identical over 9 bases. With V trimmed by 6 bases and J by 0 bases, 9 bases remained unmatched. This CDR3 has 17 residues. Germline CDR1 is SNHLY and CDR2 is FYNNEI. The CDR3 DNA sequence: TGTGCCAGCAGCGATGGGGGGACAGGGAGCTCCTACAATGAGCAGTTCTTC. Amino acids: CASSDGGTGSSYNEQFF.

The chain carries TRBV10-3 and TRBJ2-7; 9 nucleotides agree with TRBD1. Germline trimming cut 2 bases from V and 4 bases from J; bases unmatched to any gene: 6. The CDR3 is 15 amino acids. Germline lookup yields CDR1 ENHRY and CDR2 SYGVKD. The CDR3 DNA is TGTGCCATCAGTGAGCCCGGGACAGGGTTGTACGAGCAGTACTTC. Translated, it gives CAISEPGTGLYEQYF.

This rearrangement joins TRBV9 to TRBJ2-1, with TRBD2 identical over 7 bases. The CDR3 is 18 residues long. V trimming: 4 bases; J trimming: 8 bases; junction bases outside the gene matches: 21. Germline-derived CDR1 and CDR2 are SGDLS and YYNGEE. The CDR3 loop reads CASSRRLGAGPIDHEQFF. The CDR3 nucleotides read TGTGCCAGCAGCAGACGACTTGGAGCGGGGCCTATCGACCATGAGCAGTTCTTC.

This chain joins TRBV3-1 (or the pseudogene TRBV3-2) and TRBJ1-2; D might be TRBD1 (6 bases). Looked up from germline, CDR1 is LGHDT and CDR2 is YNNKEL (reference sequence). The CDR3 consists of 12 residues. With 3 bases removed from V and 8 bases from J, the gap between germline ends came to 10 bases. CDR3 amino acids: CASSQGALGYTF. Written as DNA, the CDR3 is TGTGCCAGCAGCCAGGGGGCCTTGGGCTACACCTTC.

The chain uses TRBV7-8 and TRBJ1-5; D gene uncertain. The V and J ends lost 1 base and 5 bases respectively, with 9 bases between them. CDR3 length: 14 amino acids. The germline V gene encodes CDR1 SGHVS and CDR2 FQNEAQ. The CDR3 DNA reads as TGTGCCAGCAGCTTAGACAGTTCCCATCAGCCCCAGCATTTT. Translation: CASSLDSSHQPQHF.

This clone was found once. The chain carries TRBV27 and TRBJ2-3, with 9 nucleotides matching TRBD1. Germline V lookup: CDR1 MNHEY, CDR2 SMNVEV (reference sequence). CDR3 length equals 15 residues. V lost 2 bases and J lost 5; bases outside the gene matches: 5. The CDR3 region has the DNA TGTGCCAGCAGTTTAAACAGGGGGCTAATAGATACGCAGTATTTT. This codes for CASSLNRGLIDTQYF.

This rearrangement joins TRBV24-1 to TRBJ2-3; 7 bases map to TRBD1. V gave up 3 bases and J gave up 4 bases; unmatched junction bases: 6. Germline V lookup: CDR1 KGHDR, CDR2 SFDVKD. CDR3 length: 15 amino acids. The CDR3, as DNA: TGTGCCACCAGTGATCCCACAGGGGTGGCAGATACGCAGTATTTT. Encoded protein: CATSDPTGVADTQYF.

The chain is built from TRBV29-1 and TRBJ1-2, with 8 nucleotides matching TRBD1. V lost 7 bases, J lost 2 bases, and 9 bases stayed unmatched. Germline V gene data show CDR1 as SQVTM and CDR2 as ANQGSEA. The CDR3 is 14 residues long. CDR3 coding DNA: TGCAGCGCCAACCCCGGGGACAGGAACTATGGCTACACCTTC. Its translation is CSANPGDRNYGYTF.

CDR3 residues: CASRSGTGEQPQHF. For the CDR3, the DNA is TGTGCCAGCAGGTCCGGGACAGGGGAACAGCCCCAGCATTTT. The chain employs TRBV6-6 and TRBJ1-5, with 10 bases aligning to TRBD1. This CDR3 region has 14 residues. Looked up from germline, CDR1 is MNHNY and CDR2 is SVGAGI (reference sequence). Unmatched junction bases numbered 6, after V lost 6 bases and J lost 7 bases.

The V call is TRBV6-5, the J call TRBJ2-4, with 7 bases aligning to TRBD1. The junction had 6 bases not matched to a gene; V was cut back by 8 bases and J by 8 bases. Germline CDR1 MNHEY, CDR2 SVGAGI. The CDR3 sequence is 12 residues long. CDR3 residues: CASATTGDIQYF. CDR3 nucleotide sequence: TGTGCCAGCGCCACCACAGGGGACATTCAGTACTTC.

This rearrangement joins TRBV9 to TRBJ2-2; D not certain. Per the germline V gene, CDR1 is SGDLS and CDR2 is YYNGEE. The V gene lost 3 bases and the J gene lost 4 bases, with 13 bases spanning the gap. The CDR3 is 15 amino acids. CDR3 bases: TGTGCCAGCAGCGCCCGGGTCGTGGGCACCGGGGAGCTGTTTTTT. Amino acid sequence: CASSARVVGTGELFF.

This chain connects TRBV7-6 to TRBJ2-1, with D perhaps TRBD1 (6 bases). The ends were cut back, 5 bases at V and 3 bases at J, with 14 bases in the middle. The length of the CDR3 is 15 residues. The germline V gene encodes CDR1 SGHVS and CDR2 FNYEAQ. This CDR3 is CASSQRYRDYNEQFF. The CDR3 DNA reads as TGTGCCAGCAGCCAGCGATACAGGGACTACAATGAGCAGTTCTTC. Complete variable domain (other parts from reference TRBV7-6 and TRBJ2-1): GAGVSQSPRYKVTKRGQDVALRCDPISGHVSLYWYRQALGQGPEFLTYFNYEAQQDKSGLPNDRFSAERPEGSISTLTIQRTEQRDSAMYRCASSQRYRDYNEQFFGPGTRLTVL.

The chain employs TRBV7-8 and TRBJ1-5; D unclear. V was cut by 4 bases and J by 4 bases, with 14 bases left in between. The CDR3 consists of 15 residues. Germline CDR1 and CDR2: SGHVS and FQNEAQ. The CDR3 DNA follows: TGTGCCAGCAGCTCACTCCGGGGTTTAAATCAGCCCCAGCATTTT. Protein sequence: CASSSLRGLNQPQHF.